This T cell receptor beta chain emerged from a study of blood T cell repertoires in COVID-19. About the study: Nucleic acid was either cDNA or gDNA, and it came from T cells, B-cell-depleted T cells, or PBMCs.

Repertoires were generated with immunoSEQ multiplex PCR, while TCRdb's copy carries only in-frame clones and drops some. The sample lists fewer than 250,000 clones, around 88% occurring once. What was sequenced was PBMCs or T cells enriched from blood (not recorded which). The clonotype originates from a woman between 45 and 60 years old with acute COVID-19.

The CDR3 spells CASSPGLVLSNEQFF. The CDR3 region has the DNA TGTGCCAGCAGCCCGGGACTAGTTCTCTCAAATGAGCAGTTCTTC. V usage is TRBV27 and J usage is TRBJ2-1; 8 bases agree with TRBD2. Trimming cost V 6 bases and J 7 bases; bases outside gene matches: 11. The germline gives CDR1 MNHEY, CDR2 SMNVEV (reference sequence). This CDR3 is 15 amino acids long.